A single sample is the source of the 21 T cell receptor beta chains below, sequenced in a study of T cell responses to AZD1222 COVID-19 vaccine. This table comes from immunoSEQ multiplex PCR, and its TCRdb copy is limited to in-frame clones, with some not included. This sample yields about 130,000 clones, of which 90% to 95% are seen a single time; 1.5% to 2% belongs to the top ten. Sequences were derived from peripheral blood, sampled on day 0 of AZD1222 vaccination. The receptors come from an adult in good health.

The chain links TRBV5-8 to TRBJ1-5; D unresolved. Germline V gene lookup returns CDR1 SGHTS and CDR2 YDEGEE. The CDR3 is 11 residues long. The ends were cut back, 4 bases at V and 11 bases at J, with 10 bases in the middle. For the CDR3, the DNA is TGTGCCAGCAGCCTAGGTAGAGCCCAGCATTTT. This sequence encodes CASSLGRAQHF.

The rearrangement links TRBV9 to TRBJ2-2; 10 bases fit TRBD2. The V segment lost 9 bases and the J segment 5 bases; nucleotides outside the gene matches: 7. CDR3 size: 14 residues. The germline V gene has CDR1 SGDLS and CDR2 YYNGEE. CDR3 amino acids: CATGRTSGTGELFF. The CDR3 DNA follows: TGTGCCACAGGGAGGACTAGCGGTACCGGGGAGCTGTTTTTT. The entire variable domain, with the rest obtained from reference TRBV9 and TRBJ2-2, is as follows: DSGVTQTPKHLITATGQRVTLRCSPRSGDLSVYWYQQSLDQGLQFLIQYYNGEERAKGNILERFSAQQFPDLHSELNLSSLELGDSALYFCATGRTSGTGELFFGEGSRLTVL.

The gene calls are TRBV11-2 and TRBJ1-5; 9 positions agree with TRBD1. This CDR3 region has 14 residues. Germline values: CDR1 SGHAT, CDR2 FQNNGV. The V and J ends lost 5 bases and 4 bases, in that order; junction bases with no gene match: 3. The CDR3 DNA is TGTGCCAGCAGCCTGACAGGGGGAAATCAGCCCCAGCATTTT. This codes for CASSLTGGNQPQHF.

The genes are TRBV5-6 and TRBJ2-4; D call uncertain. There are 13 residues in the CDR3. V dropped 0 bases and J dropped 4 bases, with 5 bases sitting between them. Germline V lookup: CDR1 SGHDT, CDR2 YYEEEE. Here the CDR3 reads CASSLGAKNIQYF. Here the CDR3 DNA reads TGTGCCAGCAGCTTGGGGGCGAAAAACATTCAGTACTTC.

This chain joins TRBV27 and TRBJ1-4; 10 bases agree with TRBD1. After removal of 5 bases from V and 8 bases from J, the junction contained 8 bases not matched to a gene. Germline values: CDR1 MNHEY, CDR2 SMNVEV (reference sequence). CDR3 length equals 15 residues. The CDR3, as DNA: TGTGCCAGCAGTGGAGCCGGGACAGGGGTAGAAAAACTGTTTTTT. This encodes CASSGAGTGVEKLFF.

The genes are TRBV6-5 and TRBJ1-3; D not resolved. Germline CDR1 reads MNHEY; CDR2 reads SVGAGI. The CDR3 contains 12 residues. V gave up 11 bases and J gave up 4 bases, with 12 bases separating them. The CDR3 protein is CAPAWSGNTIYF. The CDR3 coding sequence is TGTGCCCCCGCTTGGTCGGGAAACACCATATATTTT.

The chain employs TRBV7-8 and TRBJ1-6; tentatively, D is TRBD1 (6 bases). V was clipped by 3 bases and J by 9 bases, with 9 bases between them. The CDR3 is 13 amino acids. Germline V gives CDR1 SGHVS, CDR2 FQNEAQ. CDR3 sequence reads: CASSLHRVSPLHF. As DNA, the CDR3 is TGTGCCAGCAGCTTGCACAGGGTTTCACCCCTCCACTTT.

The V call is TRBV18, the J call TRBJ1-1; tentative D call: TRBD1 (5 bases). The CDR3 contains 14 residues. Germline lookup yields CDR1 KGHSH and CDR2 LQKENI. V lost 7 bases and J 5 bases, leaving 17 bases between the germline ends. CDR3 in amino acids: CASYPGGEKTEAFF. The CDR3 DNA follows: TGTGCCAGCTACCCCGGGGGGGAAAAGACTGAAGCTTTCTTT. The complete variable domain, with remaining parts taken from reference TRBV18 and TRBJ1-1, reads NAGVMQNPRHLVRRRGQEARLRCSPMKGHSHVYWYRQLPEEGLKFMVYLQKENIIDESGMPKERFSAEFPKEGPSILRIQQVVRGDSAAYFCASYPGGEKTEAFFGQGTRLTVV.

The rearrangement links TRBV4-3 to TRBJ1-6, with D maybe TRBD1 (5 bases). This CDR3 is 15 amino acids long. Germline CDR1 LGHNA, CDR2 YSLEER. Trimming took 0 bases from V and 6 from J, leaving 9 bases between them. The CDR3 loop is CASSQDKGPNSPLHF. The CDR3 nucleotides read TGCGCCAGCAGCCAAGATAAGGGGCCTAATTCACCCCTCCACTTT.

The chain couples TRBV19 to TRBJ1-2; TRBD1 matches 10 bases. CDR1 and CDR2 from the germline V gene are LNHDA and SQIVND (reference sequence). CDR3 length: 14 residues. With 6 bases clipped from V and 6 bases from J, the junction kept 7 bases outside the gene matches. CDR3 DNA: TGTGCCAGTAGCAGACAGGGGGCGCAGAATGGCTACACCTTC. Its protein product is CASSRQGAQNGYTF.

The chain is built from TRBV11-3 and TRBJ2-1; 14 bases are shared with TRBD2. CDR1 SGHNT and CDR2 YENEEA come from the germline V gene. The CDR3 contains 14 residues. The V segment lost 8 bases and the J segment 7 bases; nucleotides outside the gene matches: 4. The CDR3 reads CASSGLAGENEQFF. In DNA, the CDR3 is TGTGCCAGCTCGGGACTAGCGGGAGAGAATGAGCAGTTCTTC.

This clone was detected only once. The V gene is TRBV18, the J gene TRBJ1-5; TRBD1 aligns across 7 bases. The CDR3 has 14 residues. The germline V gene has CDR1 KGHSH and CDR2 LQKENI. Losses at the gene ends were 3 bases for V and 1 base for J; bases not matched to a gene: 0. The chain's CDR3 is CASSPGQSNQPQHF. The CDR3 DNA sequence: TGTGCCAGCTCACCGGGACAGAGCAATCAGCCCCAGCATTTT. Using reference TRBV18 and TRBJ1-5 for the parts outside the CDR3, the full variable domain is NAGVMQNPRHLVRRRGQEARLRCSPMKGHSHVYWYRQLPEEGLKFMVYLQKENIIDESGMPKERFSAEFPKEGPSILRIQQVVRGDSAAYFCASSPGQSNQPQHFGDGTRLSIL.

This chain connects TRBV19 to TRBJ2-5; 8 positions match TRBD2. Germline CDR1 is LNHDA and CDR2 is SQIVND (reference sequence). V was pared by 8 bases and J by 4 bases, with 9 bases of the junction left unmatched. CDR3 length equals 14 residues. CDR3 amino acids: CASGVEGLGETQYF. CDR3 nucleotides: TGTGCCAGTGGAGTCGAGGGACTAGGAGAGACCCAGTACTTC. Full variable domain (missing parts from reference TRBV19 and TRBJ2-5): DGGITQSPKYLFRKEGQNVTLSCEQNLNHDAMYWYRQDPGQGLRLIYYSQIVNDFQKGDIAEGYSVSREKKESFPLTVTSAQKNPTAFYLCASGVEGLGETQYFGPGTRLLVL.

CDR3 nucleotides: TGTGCCAGCAGCACCCGGACTGGGGGCAATCAGCCCCAGCATTTT. Its translation: CASSTRTGGNQPQHF. This sequence joins TRBV21-1 and TRBJ1-5. TRBV21-1 is a listed pseudogene. The CDR3 contains 15 residues.

CDR3 DNA: TGTGCCAGTTCCCCCAGGGGGGGCTCCTACGAGCAGTACTTC. This codes for CASSPRGGSYEQYF. J is TRBJ2-7 and V is TRBV13; D possibly uses TRBD1 or TRBD2 (7 bases each). The V gene lost 9 bases and the J gene lost 0 bases, with 15 bases spanning the gap. The CDR3 is 14 residues long. From germline, CDR1 is PRHDT and CDR2 FYEKMQ (reference sequence).

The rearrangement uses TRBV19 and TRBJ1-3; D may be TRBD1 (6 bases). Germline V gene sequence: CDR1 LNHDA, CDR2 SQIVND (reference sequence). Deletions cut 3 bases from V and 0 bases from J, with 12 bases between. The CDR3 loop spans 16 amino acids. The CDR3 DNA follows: TGTGCCAGTAGTATGCGGGGACAAATCTCTGGAAACACCATATATTTT. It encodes CASSMRGQISGNTIYF. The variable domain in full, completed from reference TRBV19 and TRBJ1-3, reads DGGITQSPKYLFRKEGQNVTLSCEQNLNHDAMYWYRQDPGQGLRLIYYSQIVNDFQKGDIAEGYSVSREKKESFPLTVTSAQKNPTAFYLCASSMRGQISGNTIYFGEGSWLTVV.

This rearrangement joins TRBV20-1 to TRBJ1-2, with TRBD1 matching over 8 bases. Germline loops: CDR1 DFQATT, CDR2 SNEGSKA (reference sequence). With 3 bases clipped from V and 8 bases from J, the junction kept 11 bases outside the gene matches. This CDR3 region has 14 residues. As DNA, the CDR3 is TGCAGTGCTAGTGAAACCGGGACAGGAGGCGGCTACACCTTC. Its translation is CSASETGTGGGYTF.

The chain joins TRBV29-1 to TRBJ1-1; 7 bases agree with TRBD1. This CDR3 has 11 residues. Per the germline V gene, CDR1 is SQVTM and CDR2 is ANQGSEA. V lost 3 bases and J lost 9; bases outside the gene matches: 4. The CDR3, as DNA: TGCAGCGTTGATCAGGGGGTTCAAGCTTTCTTT. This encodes CSVDQGVQAFF.

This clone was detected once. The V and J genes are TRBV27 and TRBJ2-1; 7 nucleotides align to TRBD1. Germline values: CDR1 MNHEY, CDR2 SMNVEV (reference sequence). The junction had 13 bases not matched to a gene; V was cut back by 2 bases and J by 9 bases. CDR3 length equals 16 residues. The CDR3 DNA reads TGTGCCAGCAGTTTACGACAGGGAGACCGGTGGGGTGAGCAGTTCTTC. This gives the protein CASSLRQGDRWGEQFF.

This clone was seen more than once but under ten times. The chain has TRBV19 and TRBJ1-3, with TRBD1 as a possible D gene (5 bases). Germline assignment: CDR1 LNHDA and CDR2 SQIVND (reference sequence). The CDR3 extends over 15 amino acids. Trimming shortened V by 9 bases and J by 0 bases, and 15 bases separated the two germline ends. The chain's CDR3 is CASRRDRSSGNTIYF. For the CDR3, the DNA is TGTGCCAGCAGGAGGGACCGGAGCTCTGGAAACACCATATATTTT.

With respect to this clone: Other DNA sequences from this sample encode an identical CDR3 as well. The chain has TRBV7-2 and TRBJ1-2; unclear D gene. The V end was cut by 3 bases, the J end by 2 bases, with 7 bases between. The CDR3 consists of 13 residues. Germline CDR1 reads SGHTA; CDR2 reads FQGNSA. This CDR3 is CASSLDGNYGYTF. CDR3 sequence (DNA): TGTGCCAGCAGCTTGGACGGGAACTATGGCTACACCTTC.